This is a list of T cell receptor beta chains from one sample in a study of long-term antiretroviral therapy in people with HIV. Repertoires were generated with immunoSEQ multiplex PCR, while TCRdb's copy carries only in-frame clones and drops some. The table records some 31,000 clones, 70% to 90% of them present only once. Sequencing was performed on unsorted PBMCs, taken 1.1 years after starting antiretroviral therapy. All receptors derive from a man aged 18 to 29 with HIV. CDR3s include the opening cysteine and the closing phenylalanine or tryptophan. The order of the fields is J gene, CDR3 length, clone size, V gene, D gene, CDR3 DNA, CDR3 protein. D genes are given only for firm matches. The size entry is marked missing in some rows and otherwise reads once, few, many or a size class.

TRBJ2-7	17	once	TRBV5-1	TRBD2	TGCGCCAGCAGCCACGGGACTAGCGGGATCTGGTCCTACGAGCAGTACTTC	CASSHGTSGIWSYEQYF
TRBJ1-4	12	.	TRBV29-1	.	TGCAGCGTTTGGGTCCCTAATGAAAAACTGTTTTTT	CSVWVPNEKLFF
TRBJ1-2	12	.	TRBV6-5	TRBD1	TGTGCCAGCAGCTCGGGACAGTATGGCTACACCTTC	CASSSGQYGYTF
TRBJ1-5	14	once	TRBV28	TRBD1	TGTGCCAGCAGTCCCGGACAGGCCAGGGCGCCCCAGCATTTT	CASSPGQARAPQHF
TRBJ1-1	12	few	TRBV2	TRBD1	TGTGCCAGCAGCGCCGGGACAGTTGAAGCTTTCTTT	CASSAGTVEAFF
TRBJ2-6	15	.	TRBV19	.	TGTGCCAGTAGAAAGGTTTCCTCTGGGGCCAACGTCCTGACTTTC	CASRKVSSGANVLTF
TRBJ1-4	11	.	TRBV6-5	.	TGTGCGGGGGGCACGGGGGAAAAACTGTTTTTT	CAGGTGEKLFF
TRBJ1-5	14	few	TRBV28	.	TGTGCCAGCAGTTTCGGGGTTGGAGGTCAGCCCCAGCATTTT	CASSFGVGGQPQHF
TRBJ2-7	16	.	TRBV18	.	TGTGCCAGCTCACCCCTCGACAGTTGGAGCTCCTACGAGCAGTACTTC	CASSPLDSWSSYEQYF
TRBJ2-5	14	.	TRBV25-1	.	TGTGCCAGCAGTGAAGAGGGGCCGGTCGGGACCCAGTACTTC	CASSEEGPVGTQYF
TRBJ2-2	13	.	TRBV13	.	TGTGCCAGCAGCCAGTCTAGGGCCGGGGAGCTGTTTTTT	CASSQSRAGELFF
TRBJ2-5	15	.	TRBV6-5	TRBD1	TGTGCCAGCAGTCAGCCGGGACAGGGGGCAGAGACCCAGTACTTC	CASSQPGQGAETQYF
TRBJ1-1	14	.	TRBV7-2	.	TGTGCCAGCAGCTTAGTTGGCTCGTCAGCTGAAGCTTTCTTT	CASSLVGSSAEAFF
TRBJ2-3	15	.	TRBV19	.	TGTGCCAGTAGTGTGGGGGGGACAATCACAGATACGCAGTATTTT	CASSVGGTITDTQYF
TRBJ2-1	15	.	TRBV9	TRBD2	TGTGCCAGCAGCGTCAGCGGGAGTGGGGGGAATGAGCAGTTCTTC	CASSVSGSGGNEQFF
TRBJ1-1	13	once	TRBV9	.	TGTGCCAGCAACCCGGAGCCGAACACTGAAGCTTTCTTT	CASNPEPNTEAFF
TRBJ2-2	15	.	TRBV4-3	.	TGCGCCAGCAGCCAAGAACCGTGGGGGGCCGGGGAGCTGTTTTTT	CASSQEPWGAGELFF
TRBJ2-5	17	.	TRBV5-1	TRBD2	TGCGCCAGCAGCTTGGGCCTAGCGGGGGGCCTCCAAGAGACCCAGTACTTC	CASSLGLAGGLQETQYF
TRBJ1-3	12	.	TRBV30	.	TGTGCCTGGAGAGAGTCTGGAAACACCATATATTTT	CAWRESGNTIYF
TRBJ2-7	14	.	TRBV6-1	TRBD1	TGTGCCAGCAGGGCCGGGACAGGGGTCTACGAGCAGTACTTC	CASRAGTGVYEQYF
TRBJ2-1	14	.	TRBV7-9	.	TGTGCCAGCAGCCCGTCTGGCGGTAACAATGAGCAGTTCTTC	CASSPSGGNNEQFF
TRBJ1-2	14	.	TRBV5-1	TRBD1	TGCGCCAGCAGCTTAGGGACAGGGAGCTATGGCTACACCTTC	CASSLGTGSYGYTF
TRBJ2-7	12	.	TRBV5-6	.	TGTGCCAGCAGCTCGGATGCCTACGAGCAGTACTTC	CASSSDAYEQYF
TRBJ2-3	16	.	TRBV5-6	.	TGTGCCAGCAGCGATGACCGACAGCCTTACACAGATACGCAGTATTTT	CASSDDRQPYTDTQYF
TRBJ2-1	19	.	TRBV4-1	TRBD2	TGCGCCAGCAGCCAAGACACTAGCGGGAGGGCCAAAGTCTTGAATGAGCAGTTCTTC	CASSQDTSGRAKVLNEQFF
TRBJ2-2	11	.	TRBV7-2	.	TGTGCCAGCAGCTTAACCGGGGAGCTGTTTTTT	CASSLTGELFF
TRBJ2-3	17	.	TRBV4-1	.	TGCGCCAGCAGCCAAGTCGCTGGGAGAGGCGAGACAGATACGCAGTATTTT	CASSQVAGRGETDTQYF
TRBJ1-2	14	once	TRBV2	TRBD1	TGTGCCAGCAGTGCGGACAGGGGGACCTATGGCTACACCTTC	CASSADRGTYGYTF
TRBJ2-7	13	.	TRBV4-2	.	TGTGCCAGCAGCCAAGATGGCACCTACGAGCAGTACTTC	CASSQDGTYEQYF
TRBJ2-4	17	.	TRBV13	.	TGTGCCAGCAGCTCCCCCACCGGGGCACCCAACGAAAACATTCAGTACTTC	CASSSPTGAPNENIQYF
TRBJ2-7	13	.	TRBV11-2	TRBD1	TGTGCCAGCAGCTTTACAGGGGCCCACGAGCAGTACTTC	CASSFTGAHEQYF
TRBJ1-5	17	.	TRBV28	.	TGTGCCAGCAGCCGCTACCTTGGCGATTCAAGCAATCAGCCCCAGCATTTT	CASSRYLGDSSNQPQHF
TRBJ2-2	14	.	TRBV5-1	.	TGCGCCAGCAGCTTGACAGAGAGCACCGGGGAGCTGTTTTTT	CASSLTESTGELFF